The rows below give T cell receptor beta chains drawn from one sample of a study of T cell repertoires in urothelial bladder cancer. The repertoire was sequenced with immunoSEQ multiplex PCR; TCRdb's copy has only in-frame clones and lacks some. Found here are some 6,000 clones, 71% of them singletons; the top ten hold roughly 12%. Sequencing was performed on tumor-infiltrating cells from bladder cancer. Every receptor here comes from a human donor with urothelial carcinoma. Each CDR3 is given without its conserved first and last residue. Each record gives: CDR3 protein, J gene, V gene.

CDR3 protein: ASSWGGTSGANEQF
J gene: TRBJ2-1
V gene: TRBV5-4

CDR3 protein: ASSRDAGELF
J gene: TRBJ2-2
V gene: TRBV19

CDR3 protein: ASSPLKAGITDTQY
J gene: TRBJ2-3
V gene: TRBV14

CDR3 protein: ASSLLPGQGKETQY
J gene: TRBJ2-5
V gene: TRBV5-1

CDR3 protein: ASSPLGLAYNEQF
J gene: TRBJ2-1
V gene: TRBV18

CDR3 protein: ASSLSWTGDNSPLH
J gene: TRBJ1-6
V gene: TRBV4-1

CDR3 protein: ASRDRGGTGELF
J gene: TRBJ2-2
V gene: TRBV19

CDR3 protein: ASSQPQRTGDDQPQH
J gene: TRBJ1-5
V gene: TRBV4-1

CDR3 protein: ASTRSGTGGSYEQF
J gene: TRBJ2-1
V gene: TRBV2

CDR3 protein: ASSFAPLANYGYT
J gene: TRBJ1-2
V gene: TRBV2

CDR3 protein: ASRDTGSNYGYT
J gene: TRBJ1-2
V gene: TRBV27

CDR3 protein: ASSFSPGTAGEKLF
J gene: TRBJ1-4
V gene: TRBV7-2

CDR3 protein: ASGDGQTYEQY
J gene: TRBJ2-7
V gene: TRBV5-1

CDR3 protein: ASSLGQGYGYT
J gene: TRBJ1-2
V gene: TRBV7-3

CDR3 protein: ASSPERNEQY
J gene: TRBJ2-7
V gene: TRBV11-1

CDR3 protein: ASSEGSARVYGYT
J gene: TRBJ1-2
V gene: TRBV2